This T cell receptor (beta chain) was observed in a study of regulatory T cells in long-lasting Graves disease. Relying on iRepertoire HTBI primers and Arm-PCR of CDR3 regions, the team built TCR beta libraries. TCRdb redid the calling of the multiplex PCR reads with MiXCR, one entry per CDR3 protein. The table lists approximately 360,000 distinct CDR3 sequences, approximately 25% of them singletons. Germline values: CDR1 DFQATT, CDR2 SNEGSKA (reference sequence). CDR3 length: 14 amino acids. Trimming left V 2 bases short and J 0 bases short, with 11 bases between. Sample time point: persistent/refractory GD, antithyroid drugs over 5 years with positive TRAb. PBMC RNA served as the TCR library source. Graves' disease diagnosis used American Thyroid Association guidelines. This clonotype was recorded at least ten times.

The source was peripheral blood mononuclear cells (PBMCs), collected when the disease was refractory, from a patient treated with antithyroid drugs. The clonotype was recovered from a woman in her forties with Graves disease. The chain employs TRBV20-1 and TRBJ2-7; no clear D gene. The CDR3: CSARLFIPSYEQYF. CDR3 coding DNA: TGCAGTGCTAGATTATTCATACCCTCCTACGAGCAGTACTTC.